There are many counts of the clone carrying this TCR beta chain. These data are taken from a study of identical twins. MiXCR was run by TCRdb on the 5' RACE reads, yielding one entry per CDR3 protein. The sample includes approximately 300,000 distinct CDR3 sequences, more than 8% of them seen just once. The V segment lost 3 bases and the J segment 1 base; nucleotides outside the gene matches: 6. CDR1 is SQVTM and CDR2 is ANQGSEA in the germline V gene. CDR3 length: 15 residues. These data also featured in a second study, about yellow fever vaccine responses in identical twins.

Sequencing was performed on CD8+ T cells sorted from blood. The clonotype originates from a woman aged 18-29 years in good health. V usage is TRBV29-1 and J usage is TRBJ2-7; 10 bases match TRBD2. CDR3 region: CSVDQSGRGSYEQYF. The DNA of the CDR3 is TGCAGCGTTGATCAGAGCGGGAGGGGGTCCTACGAGCAGTACTTC.